This TCR beta chain was found in a study of response to subunit inactivated influenza vaccine. This CDR3 is 13 amino acids long. V was cut by 4 bases and J by 4 bases, with 9 bases left in between. Germline-derived CDR1 and CDR2 are MNHEY and SVGEGT. General observations from the study: The authors offered the suggestion that each seasonal influenza vaccination recruits few new T cells.

Each CDR3 protein gets one entry after TCRdb re-called the RT-PCR reads with MiXCR. Among 550,000 to 800,000 distinct CDR3 sequences listed, around a sixth were seen once. In regard to this clonotype: Its antigen is still unknown.

The chain recombines TRBV6-2 or TRBV6-3 with TRBJ2-3; D is possibly TRBD1 or TRBD2 (6 bases each). Sequencing used PBMCs from blood, obtained approximately 12 days after vaccination. The source of this sequence is a man aged 50 to 59 who received an inactivated influenza vaccine. The CDR3 DNA reads as TGTGCCAGCAGTTCCGGGGGCTCAGATACGCAGTATTTT. It yields the protein CASSSGGSDTQYF.